The 2 T cell receptor beta chains below come from one sample, sequenced in a study of T cell repertoires in cytomegalovirus infection (dated by TCRdb to about 2019). Sequencing was performed on an Illumina HiSeq 1500. TCRdb passed the public sequencing reads through fastp at Q25 and MiXCR, retaining productive beta sequences. One record per CDR3 amino acid sequence lists the most common genes and DNA. This sample comprises around 490,000 distinct CDR3 sequences, about 30% of them detected only once. Roughly 13% of the sample comes from the top ten. Sequenced input: PBMCs. Receptors originate from a human donor in good health (CMV status not recorded). Some clones in this sample may be carry-over from other donors' samples.

The CDR3 protein is CASRPTSGTSGYNEQFF. The CDR3 DNA is TGTGCCAGCAGGCCCACCTCCGGGACTAGCGGCTACAATGAGCAGTTCTTC. V and J are TRBV6-2 or TRBV6-3 and TRBJ2-1; the match to TRBD2 covers 11 bases. The CDR3 length is 17 residues. The germline V gene has CDR1 MNHEY and CDR2 SVGEGT. The trim removed 6 bases at V and 3 bases at J, leaving 10 bases unmatched.

The rearrangement joins TRBV6-2 or TRBV6-3 to TRBJ2-3; tentative D call: TRBD2 (5 bases). The CDR3 is 13 residues long. V shed 2 bases and J shed 7 bases, with 10 bases lying between them. Looked up from germline, CDR1 is MNHEY and CDR2 is SVGEGT. The CDR3 region is CASSYARANTQYF. CDR3 sequence (DNA): TGTGCCAGCAGTTACGCGAGGGCTAATACGCAGTATTTT.